One and the same sample provided the 26 T cell receptor beta chains below, sequenced in a study of shared T cell receptors in the human thymus (dated by TCRdb to the early 2020s). Libraries were built with the immunoSEQ multiplex PCR assay. TCRdb holds this immuneACCESS table with in-frame rearrangements only. Some clones are missing; in checked studies, unresolved V genes explain under half, and the rest has no known cause. This sample comprises 700,000 or so clones, 70% to 90% of them detected only once. Roughly 0.01% of the sample is held by the ten biggest clonotypes. The data also belong to a second study, concerning human thymus T cells.

Sequencing was done on a sample of thymocytes. The receptors stem from a girl in the first two years of life with a congenital heart defect. Donor details come from another sample of the same person, matched by shared clones.

The genes are TRBV6-6 and TRBJ1-2; unclear D gene. The V and J ends lost 0 bases and 2 bases respectively, with 10 bases between them. The CDR3 loop spans 15 amino acids. Germline-derived CDR1 and CDR2 are MNHNY and SVGAGI (reference sequence). In DNA form, the CDR3 reads TGTGCCAGCAGTTACTCGCTAGCAGCCAACTATGGCTACACCTTC. Translating it yields CASSYSLAANYGYTF.

The J gene is TRBJ2-5, the V gene TRBV25-1; D remains ambiguous. The CDR3 totals 14 residues. Germline CDR1 MGHDK, CDR2 SYGVNS. V was cut by 3 bases and J by 6 bases, with 14 bases left in between. The CDR3 DNA sequence: TGTGCCAGCAGTGATTCGTTCGCCAGGCAGACCCAGTACTTC. Its protein is CASSDSFARQTQYF.

V is TRBV10-1 and J is TRBJ2-7; a possible D gene is TRBD1 (7 bases). The ends were cut back, 4 bases at V and 3 bases at J, with 10 bases in the middle. This CDR3 has 13 amino acids. The germline V gene has CDR1 WNHNN and CDR2 SYGVQD (reference sequence). The CDR3 DNA reads as TGCGCCAGCAGTGGACAGGGACTCTACGAGCAGTACTTC. Amino acid sequence: CASSGQGLYEQYF.

The J gene is TRBJ2-1, the V gene TRBV7-9; 9 bases fit TRBD2. Germline CDR1 reads SEHNR; CDR2 reads FQNEAQ (reference sequence). Losses at the gene ends were 7 bases for V and 3 bases for J; bases not matched to a gene: 13. This CDR3 has 17 residues. CDR3 coding DNA: TGTGCCAGCACCCGGGAGGTAGCGGGGGACTACTACAATGAGCAGTTCTTC. Its protein product is CASTREVAGDYYNEQFF.

The gene calls are TRBV28 and TRBJ2-7; D is unresolved. V shed 3 bases and J shed 0 bases, with 9 bases lying between them. The CDR3 is 14 amino acids. Germline V gives CDR1 MDHEN, CDR2 SYDVKM. CDR3 protein: CASSFGQTSYEQYF. As DNA, the CDR3 is TGTGCCAGCAGTTTTGGGCAGACCTCCTACGAGCAGTACTTC.

The gene calls are TRBV9 and TRBJ1-2; possibly TRBD1 for D (6 bases). V shed 0 bases and J shed 2 bases, with 14 bases lying between them. CDR3 length: 16 amino acids. Germline V lookup: CDR1 SGDLS, CDR2 YYNGEE. The CDR3 region has the DNA TGTGCCAGCAGCGTAGCGGCCGAGGGGGACAACTATGGCTACACCTTC. It codes for CASSVAAEGDNYGYTF.

The V and J genes are TRBV10-2 and TRBJ1-2, with 8 bases fitting TRBD1. Per germline, CDR1 WSHSY and CDR2 SAAADI. This CDR3 spans 17 amino acids. V lost 4 bases to trimming and J lost 2 bases; unmatched junction nucleotides: 12. CDR3 DNA: TGCGCCAGCAGTGCCGGACAGACAGGGGCAACCAACTATGGCTACACCTTC. It translates to CASSAGQTGATNYGYTF.

Of note for this clone: Other DNA sequences from this sample encode an identical CDR3 as well. The V gene is TRBV7-9, the J gene TRBJ1-2; 9 positions match TRBD1. The CDR3 contains 12 residues. CDR1 SEHNR and CDR2 FQNEAQ come from the germline V gene (reference sequence). The V segment lost 3 bases and the J segment 7 bases; nucleotides outside the gene matches: 0. CDR3 sequence: CASSLTGGGYTF. The DNA for the CDR3 is TGTGCCAGCAGCTTGACAGGGGGTGGCTACACCTTC.

The rearrangement links TRBV11-2 to TRBJ1-1, with TRBD1 matching over 8 bases. This CDR3 has 16 residues. Germline CDR1 is SGHAT and CDR2 is FQNNGV. The ends lost 2 bases at V and 5 bases at J; junction bases unmatched: 10. The CDR3 loop is CASSLQGAQVWTEAFF. The CDR3 DNA reads TGTGCCAGCAGCTTACAGGGGGCGCAAGTGTGGACTGAAGCTTTCTTT.

The J gene is TRBJ2-1, the V gene TRBV5-1; TRBD1 matches 7 bases. There are 15 residues in the CDR3. The V segment lost 1 base and the J segment 6 bases; nucleotides outside the gene matches: 7. The germline V gene has CDR1 SGHRS and CDR2 YFSETQ. CDR3 nucleotides: TGCGCCAGCAGCTTGTTTGAGGGACAGTCCAATGAGCAGTTCTTC. It translates to CASSLFEGQSNEQFF.

The J gene is TRBJ2-1, the V gene TRBV6-6; D is possibly TRBD2 (5 bases). Per germline, CDR1 MNHNY and CDR2 SVGAGI (reference sequence). This CDR3 has 16 residues. V was pared by 0 bases and J by 0 bases, with 9 bases between. The DNA of the CDR3 is TGTGCCAGCAGTTACTCGAGGGCGAGCTCCTACAATGAGCAGTTCTTC. Translated: CASSYSRASSYNEQFF.

The J gene is TRBJ2-2, the V gene TRBV4-2, with 11 bases lining up with TRBD2. The CDR3 runs to 19 residues. The J segment lost 1 base and the V segment lost 0 bases, leaving 7 bases of the junction unmatched. Germline V gene sequence: CDR1 LGHNA, CDR2 YNFKEQ. CDR3 sequence (DNA): TGTGCCAGCAGCCAAGACCTGACTAGCGGGGTGGAGAACACCGGGGAGCTGTTTTTT. Residues: CASSQDLTSGVENTGELFF.

The chain employs TRBV28 and TRBJ1-6, with D tentatively TRBD1 (6 bases). The CDR3 totals 16 residues. The germline gives CDR1 MDHEN, CDR2 SYDVKM. The DNA of the CDR3 is TGTGCTAGTCGACCGGGGGGCGGCACATGTAATTCACCCCTCCACTTT. Protein product: CASRPGGGTCNSPLHF.

V gene TRBV27 combines with J gene TRBJ2-3, with D tentatively TRBD1 (5 bases). The V and J ends lost 5 bases and 6 bases respectively, with 15 bases between them. CDR1 and CDR2 from the germline V gene are MNHEY and SMNVEV (reference sequence). There are 14 residues in the CDR3. The CDR3 sequence: CASSPSQGADTQYF. CDR3 bases: TGTGCCAGCAGTCCCAGTCAAGGGGCTGATACGCAGTATTTT.

The chain has TRBV29-1 and TRBJ1-1; D gene ambiguous. CDR1 is SQVTM and CDR2 is ANQGSEA in the germline V gene. Trimming pared 5 bases from V and 0 bases from J, leaving 7 bases between. This CDR3 is 12 amino acids long. CDR3 region: CSVQLMNTEAFF. The CDR3 DNA reads TGCAGCGTTCAGTTAATGAACACTGAAGCTTTCTTT.

The J gene is TRBJ2-5, the V gene TRBV25-1; D ambiguous. The CDR3 is made up of 11 amino acids. Looked up from germline, CDR1 is MGHDK and CDR2 is SYGVNS. V gave up 7 bases and J gave up 5 bases, with 8 bases separating them. CDR3 in DNA: TGTGCCAGCATTCAGTCGGAGACCCAGTACTTC. It yields the protein CASIQSETQYF.

V is TRBV5-4 and J is TRBJ1-2, with D tentatively TRBD1 (6 bases). CDR1 and CDR2 from the germline V gene are SGHNT and YYREEE (reference sequence). The CDR3 is made up of 14 amino acids. Trimming removed 3 bases at V and 4 bases at J, with 13 bases between. The CDR3 DNA reads as TGTGCCAGCAGCTCACAGGGCAGATTCTATGGCTACACCTTC. It translates to CASSSQGRFYGYTF.

This sequence joins TRBV10-3 and TRBJ2-1; 10 bases match TRBD1. The CDR3 is made up of 18 amino acids. J was trimmed by 2 bases and V by 3 bases; bases with no gene match: 10. Per germline, CDR1 ENHRY and CDR2 SYGVKD. This CDR3 reads CAISESPGTGDAYNEQFF. In nucleotides, the CDR3 is TGTGCCATCAGTGAAAGTCCCGGGACAGGGGATGCCTACAATGAGCAGTTCTTC.

The chain has TRBV2 and TRBJ1-5; TRBD1 matches 7 bases. Trimming took 8 bases from V and 6 from J; bases not matched to a gene: 13. Germline CDR1 reads SNHLY; CDR2 reads FYNNEI. This CDR3 spans 15 amino acids. CDR3 protein: CASLGTTGPVQPQHF. The CDR3 region has the DNA TGTGCCAGCCTTGGCACGACAGGGCCGGTTCAGCCCCAGCATTTT.

The chain uses TRBV27 and TRBJ1-1, with D perhaps TRBD1 (6 bases). CDR1 is MNHEY, CDR2 SMNVEV, per germline (reference sequence). The CDR3 length is 18 residues. V was pared by 5 bases and J by 3 bases, with 25 bases between. CDR3 protein: CASSPLPQGSQWDTEAFF. The DNA for the CDR3 is TGTGCCAGCAGTCCTCTCCCGCAGGGGTCCCAATGGGACACTGAAGCTTTCTTT.

The V and J genes are TRBV30 and TRBJ2-3; D is ambiguous. The CDR3 has 17 residues. From germline, CDR1 is GTSNPN and CDR2 SVGIG (reference sequence). V was trimmed by 3 bases and J by 0 bases, leaving 19 bases between them. In DNA, the CDR3 is TGTGCCTGGAGCCCCCACAGTGCCCGATGGAGCACAGATACGCAGTATTTT. Amino acids: CAWSPHSARWSTDTQYF. The full variable domain, rest sourced from reference TRBV30 and TRBJ2-3, is SQTIHQWPATLVQPVGSPLSLECTVEGTSNPNLYWYRQAAGRGLQLLFYSVGIGQISSEVPQNLSASRPQDRQFILSSKKLLLSDSGFYLCAWSPHSARWSTDTQYFGPGTRLTVL.

Details on this clone: The sample has other DNA sequences that encode this CDR3 too. V gene TRBV6-6 combines with J gene TRBJ1-5; the D gene is possibly TRBD1 (5 bases). Germline CDR1 MNHNY, CDR2 SVGAGI (reference sequence). CDR3 length equals 13 residues. Trimming shortened V by 6 bases and J by 4 bases, and 10 bases separated the two germline ends. CDR3 sequence (DNA): TGTGCCAGCAGGGGACGGGGGAATCAGCCCCAGCATTTT. This encodes CASRGRGNQPQHF.

The V gene is TRBV27, the J gene TRBJ2-2; TRBD1 matches 7 bases. V was clipped by 6 bases and J by 2 bases; unmatched bases: 6. The CDR3 covers 15 residues. Germline V gives CDR1 MNHEY, CDR2 SMNVEV (reference sequence). In nucleotides, the CDR3 is TGTGCCAGCAGCCTAGGGACAGTAAACACCGGGGAGCTGTTTTTT. This gives the protein CASSLGTVNTGELFF.

The rearrangement links TRBV6-1 to TRBJ2-1; D is possibly TRBD2 (7 bases). CDR1 is MNHNS and CDR2 is SASEGT in the germline V gene. Between the trimmed V and J ends, which lost 6 bases and 2 bases, there was a span of 11 bases. This CDR3 is built from 14 residues. The chain's CDR3 is CASRGGAPYNEQFF. CDR3 DNA: TGTGCCAGCAGAGGGGGGGCGCCCTACAATGAGCAGTTCTTC.

This clone has more than one count but fewer than ten. The V and J genes are TRBV27 and TRBJ2-2, with TRBD2 matching over 12 bases. This CDR3 has 15 residues. Losses at the gene ends were 6 bases for V and 5 bases for J; bases not matched to a gene: 4. Germline V gives CDR1 MNHEY, CDR2 SMNVEV (reference sequence). This CDR3 reads CASRTTSGGTGELFF. CDR3 sequence (DNA): TGTGCCAGCAGAACCACTAGCGGGGGGACCGGGGAGCTGTTTTTT.

CDR3 protein: CSAYSPGTGVYGYTF. CDR3 sequence (DNA): TGCAGCGCTTATTCCCCCGGGACAGGAGTTTATGGCTACACCTTC. The chain is built from TRBV29-1 and TRBJ1-2; 8 bases are shared with TRBD1. The CDR3 runs 15 residues. Germline CDR1 is SQVTM and CDR2 is ANQGSEA. J was trimmed by 5 bases and V by 7 bases; bases with no gene match: 15.